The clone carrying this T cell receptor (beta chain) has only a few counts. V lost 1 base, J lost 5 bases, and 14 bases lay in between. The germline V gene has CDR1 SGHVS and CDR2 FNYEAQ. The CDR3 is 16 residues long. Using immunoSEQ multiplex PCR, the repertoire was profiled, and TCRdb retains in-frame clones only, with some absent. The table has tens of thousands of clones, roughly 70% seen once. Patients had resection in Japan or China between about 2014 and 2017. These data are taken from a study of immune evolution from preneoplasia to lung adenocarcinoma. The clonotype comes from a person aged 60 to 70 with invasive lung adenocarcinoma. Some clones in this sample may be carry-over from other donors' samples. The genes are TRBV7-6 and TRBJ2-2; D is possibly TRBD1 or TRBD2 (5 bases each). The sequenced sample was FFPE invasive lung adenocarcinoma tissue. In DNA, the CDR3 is TGTGCCAGCAGCTTAGGTGGGACCCTGAGTACCGGGGAGCTGTTTTTT. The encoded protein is CASSLGGTLSTGELFF.